The clone carrying this T cell receptor (beta chain) turned up a few times. Its cognate antigen is unknown. The entry originates in a study of cytomegalovirus exposure and HLA in healthy donors. About the research overall: Researchers previously reported finding roughly 120 million unique TCR beta sequences from approximately 200 million T cells.

PCR primers comprised 60 Vbeta and 13 Jbeta primers. Using immunoSEQ multiplex PCR, the repertoire was profiled, and TCRdb retains in-frame clones only, with some absent. The repertoire holds roughly 100,000 clones, with 65% as singletons. Germline V CDR1 and CDR2: KGHSH, LQKENI. V lost 6 bases to trimming and J lost 3 bases, with 18 bases between them. CDR3 length: 15 amino acids. Points from the study as a whole: Exclusion as indistinguishable affected some V segments, including TRBV6-2 and TRBV6-3.

This receptor was taken from a young man in good health and CMV-seropositive. The chain links TRBV18 to TRBJ2-7; D is perhaps TRBD1 (6 bases). Sample: PBMCs. CDR3 nucleotides: TGTGCCAGCTCCTCGAGACAGGTACGAATCTACGAGCAGTACTTC. Translated: CASSSRQVRIYEQYF.